This TCR beta chain comes out of a study of identical twins. Study-wide points: Diverse VJ usage suggested most zero-insertion clonotypes were not invariant T cells.

The length of the CDR3 is 13 residues. V gave up 2 bases and J gave up 9 bases, with 11 bases separating them. Germline CDR1 is MNHEY and CDR2 is SVGAGI. This clonotype came up many times. The antigen remains undetermined. cDNA carried unique molecular identifiers, and a universal primer site was added by template switching. TCRdb processed the 5' RACE reads anew with MiXCR; each CDR3 protein has one entry. The sample contains about 100,000 distinct CDR3 sequences, 5.5% to 7% of which appear only once. This TCR came from a woman aged 50 to 60 in good health. The genes are TRBV6-5 and TRBJ1-5; D is undetermined. The sample taken for sequencing was memory T cells sorted from blood. For the CDR3, the DNA is TGTGCCAGCAGTTACGAGCCCAGCACGCCCCAGCATTTT. Amino acid sequence: CASSYEPSTPQHF.